Listed below are T cell receptor beta chains from one sample, sequenced in a study of control samples from healthy donors and cancer patients. TCRdb's copy holds only in-frame clones and misses some; the assay was immunoSEQ multiplex PCR. The top ten hold over 10% of the sample, which has 20,000 to 30,000 clones, roughly 91% seen once. Sequences were obtained from PBMCs. Source of these receptors: a man between 45 and 60 years old with lung cancer. Each CDR3 is given with its conserved first and last residue. A D gene is named only where the DNA matches it firmly. Clone size is given for some rows only: seen once, a few or many times, or a class if the clone is expanded.

v_call	j_call	d_call	clone_size	cdr3_length	cdr3_aa	cdr3_nt
TRBV10-2	TRBJ1-5	TRBD1	.	16	CASRNQGAPSNQPQHF	TGCGCCAGCAGGAATCAGGGGGCTCCCAGCAATCAGCCCCAGCATTTT
TRBV11-1	TRBJ2-1	TRBD2	.	15	CASSSGGSSYNEQFF	TGTGCCAGCAGCAGCGGGGGGAGCTCCTACAATGAGCAGTTCTTC
TRBV29-1	TRBJ2-2	TRBD1	.	14	CSATGQANTGELFF	TGCAGCGCTACGGGACAGGCGAACACCGGGGAGCTGTTTTTT
TRBV3-1/TRBV3-2	TRBJ2-2	.	once	14	CASSQDQGHGELFF	TGTGCCAGCAGCCAAGATCAGGGGCACGGGGAGCTGTTTTTT
TRBV14	TRBJ2-2	.	.	14	CASSPLINTGELFF	TGTGCCAGCAGCCCCCTAATTAACACCGGGGAGCTGTTTTTT
TRBV5-5	TRBJ2-7	TRBD2	.	16	CASSPPIRGGKDEQYF	TGTGCCAGCAGCCCCCCAATTCGCGGGGGTAAAGACGAGCAGTACTTC
TRBV28	TRBJ2-3	TRBD1	.	16	CASSLSTGGGFYTQYF	TGTGCCAGCAGTTTATCGACAGGGGGCGGATTTTATACGCAGTATTTT
TRBV7-6	TRBJ1-3	.	.	15	CASSLTTSSGNTIYF	TGTGCCAGCAGCTTAACGACCAGCTCTGGAAACACCATATATTTT
TRBV18	TRBJ2-2	TRBD1	.	15	CASSPQGALSGELFF	TGTGCCAGCTCACCACAGGGGGCGCTCAGCGGGGAGCTGTTTTTT
TRBV18	TRBJ2-5	.	.	14	CASSWQGYQETQYF	TGTGCCAGCTCATGGCAGGGGTACCAAGAGACCCAGTACTTC
TRBV19	TRBJ1-1	.	.	14	CASSQQRINTEAFF	TGTGCCAGTAGCCAACAGAGGATTAACACTGAAGCTTTCTTT
TRBV5-4	TRBJ2-7	TRBD2	once	15	CASSLFTGGPYEQYF	TGTGCCAGCAGCTTGTTCACGGGGGGGCCCTACGAGCAGTACTTC
TRBV9	TRBJ2-3	.	.	15	CASSVETGITDTQYF	TGTGCCAGCAGCGTAGAGACAGGCATCACAGATACGCAGTATTTT
TRBV5-5	TRBJ1-5	.	.	14	CASSLVVGDQPQHF	TGTGCCAGCAGCTTGGTGGTCGGGGATCAGCCCCAGCATTTT
TRBV28	TRBJ1-2	.	.	14	CASSLERSREGYTF	TGTGCCAGCAGTTTAGAGCGGTCCAGGGAGGGCTACACCTTC
TRBV2	TRBJ1-2	.	.	14	CASSPQETNYGYTF	TGTGCCAGCAGCCCACAGGAGACAAACTATGGCTACACCTTC
TRBV6-2/TRBV6-3	TRBJ1-6	TRBD1	.	17	CASSYIPGQGALAPLHF	TGTGCCAGCAGTTACATCCCAGGACAGGGGGCTTTGGCACCCCTCCACTTT
TRBV5-6	TRBJ1-2	.	.	13	CASSPSRSYGYTF	TGTGCCAGCAGCCCCTCCCGCTCCTATGGCTACACCTTC
TRBV28	TRBJ2-3	.	.	16	CASSPVGRGRTDTQYF	TGTGCCAGCAGTCCCGTTGGCAGGGGGAGGACAGATACGCAGTATTTT
TRBV18	TRBJ1-1	TRBD1	.	17	CASSSTGERFLNTEAFF	TGTGCCAGCTCATCGACAGGGGAGAGATTCTTGAACACTGAAGCTTTCTTT
TRBV10-3	TRBJ2-2	.	.	11	CAISNTGELFF	TGTGCCATCTCCAACACCGGGGAGCTGTTTTTT
TRBV19	TRBJ1-5	TRBD1	.	14	CASTQGAGNQPQHF	TGTGCCAGTACACAGGGGGCGGGCAATCAGCCCCAGCATTTT
TRBV7-2	TRBJ1-1	.	.	13	CASSSQVNTEAFF	TGTGCCAGCAGCTCACAAGTGAACACTGAAGCTTTCTTT
TRBV7-3	TRBJ1-6	.	.	14	CASSLSGGASPLHF	TGTGCCAGCAGCTTAAGTGGGGGGGCTTCACCCCTCCACTTT
TRBV6-5	TRBJ1-1	.	.	16	CASSYSTGGMNTEAFF	TGTGCCAGCAGTTACTCGACAGGAGGTATGAACACTGAAGCTTTCTTT
TRBV19	TRBJ2-3	TRBD1	.	16	CASSRPDRTSTDTQYF	TGTGCCAGTAGTCGCCCGGACAGGACAAGCACAGATACGCAGTATTTT
TRBV9	TRBJ1-1	.	.	14	CASSAQDMNTEAFF	TGTGCCAGCAGCGCGCAGGATATGAACACTGAAGCTTTCTTT
TRBV6-5	TRBJ2-2	.	once	13	CASEGRWTGELFF	TGTGCCAGCGAAGGCCGCTGGACCGGGGAGCTGTTTTTT
TRBV19	TRBJ2-2	TRBD1	.	15	CASTPRAGGTGELFF	TGTGCCAGTACACCCCGGGCAGGGGGCACCGGGGAGCTGTTTTTT
TRBV3-1/TRBV3-2	TRBJ2-5	.	.	12	CASTLGSETQYF	TGTGCCAGCACCCTAGGGTCGGAGACCCAGTACTTC
TRBV6-4	TRBJ2-6	.	.	14	CASSTGTGANVLTF	TGTGCCAGCAGTACGGGGACTGGGGCCAACGTCCTGACTTTC
TRBV6-5	TRBJ1-6	TRBD1	.	16	CASSLLGAGGNSPLHF	TGTGCCAGCAGTTTGTTGGGGGCAGGGGGGAATTCACCCCTCCACTTT
TRBV3-1/TRBV3-2	TRBJ2-7	.	.	12	CASSSGRGEQYF	TGTGCCAGCAGCTCCGGACGGGGAGAGCAGTACTTC
TRBV7-6	TRBJ2-5	.	.	17	CASSLGRFGVTQETQYF	TGTGCCAGCAGCTTAGGCCGATTCGGGGTTACTCAAGAGACCCAGTACTTC
TRBV12-3/TRBV12-4	TRBJ1-2	TRBD1	.	13	CASSKGQGTGYTF	TGTGCCAGCAGCAAGGGACAGGGCACTGGCTACACCTTC